These 29 T cell receptor beta chains originate from one sample sequenced in a study of blood T cell repertoires in COVID-19. This table comes from immunoSEQ multiplex PCR, and its TCRdb copy is limited to in-frame clones, with some not included. The sample has some 380,000 clones, almost 90% seen once; the top ten hold 6.5%. Sequences were obtained from peripheral blood. The source of these receptors is a man between 18 and 29 years old with active or convalescent COVID-19.

This clone turned up a few times. The CDR3 protein is CASRGATEAFF. CDR3 bases: TGTGCCAGCCGGGGGGCCACTGAAGCTTTCTTT. This chain uses TRBV3-1 (or the pseudogene TRBV3-2) with TRBJ1-1; TRBD1 might be the D (6 bases). The CDR3 runs to 11 residues. V was shortened by 8 bases and J by 4 bases, with 8 bases between the two germline ends. Germline-derived CDR1 and CDR2 are LGHDT and YNNKEL (reference sequence).

The gene calls are TRBV6-2 or TRBV6-3 and TRBJ1-1, with 8 bases identical to TRBD1. V shed 2 bases, J shed 2 bases, and the junction held 4 bases outside the gene matches. Germline V gene lookup returns CDR1 MNHEY and CDR2 SVGEGT. The CDR3 consists of 15 residues. CDR3 sequence (DNA): TGTGCCAGCAGTTACAGACAGGGGTTCAACACTGAAGCTTTCTTT. Its translation is CASSYRQGFNTEAFF.

This clone was detected only once. The gene calls are TRBV19 and TRBJ1-4, with 8 bases matching TRBD1. This CDR3 has 15 amino acids. Germline V gives CDR1 LNHDA, CDR2 SQIVND (reference sequence). With V trimmed by 4 bases and J by 7 bases, 8 bases remained unmatched. CDR3 nucleotide sequence: TGTGCCAGTAGTAGCTGGACAGGGAAGGCTGAAAAACTGTTTTTT. Translation: CASSSWTGKAEKLFF.

The chain links TRBV28 to TRBJ1-5; maybe TRBD1 (5 bases). CDR1 MDHEN and CDR2 SYDVKM come from the germline V gene. The CDR3 has 15 amino acids. V was pared by 6 bases and J by 0 bases, with 12 bases between. DNA for the CDR3: TGTGCCAGCAGCTCCGACAGATATAGCAATCAGCCCCAGCATTTT. Translated: CASSSDRYSNQPQHF.

CDR3 amino acids: CASSMLEFGATDTQYF. The CDR3 coding sequence is TGTGCCAGCAGCATGTTGGAGTTTGGGGCCACAGATACGCAGTATTTT. V is TRBV9 and J is TRBJ2-3; the D gene is possibly TRBD1 (5 bases). The CDR3 runs 16 residues. The V end was cut by 4 bases, the J end by 2 bases, with 17 bases between. Germline loops: CDR1 SGDLS, CDR2 YYNGEE.

This rearrangement joins TRBV19 to TRBJ2-7; D is unclear. Per germline, CDR1 LNHDA and CDR2 SQIVND (reference sequence). The CDR3 extends over 13 amino acids. V was clipped by 5 bases and J by 0 bases, with 8 bases between them. Here the CDR3 reads CASSFSSSYEQYF. CDR3 nucleotide sequence: TGTGCCAGTAGTTTTTCCAGCTCCTACGAGCAGTACTTC.

This chain joins TRBV10-3 and TRBJ1-2; D is uncertain. Germline values: CDR1 ENHRY, CDR2 SYGVKD. There are 14 residues in the CDR3. The V gene lost 0 bases and the J gene lost 8 bases, with 13 bases spanning the gap. In nucleotides, the CDR3 is TGTGCCATCAGTGAGTCTGCCGGGAACTCAGGCTACACCTTC. As protein: CAISESAGNSGYTF.

Regarding this clone: Other nucleotide sequences from this sample produce the same CDR3. The CDR3 coding sequence is TGTGCCAGCAGTTTATATGCAGGGGGGACCTACGAGCAGTACTTC. As protein: CASSLYAGGTYEQYF. The chain couples TRBV28 to TRBJ2-7, with TRBD1 as a possible D gene (7 bases). The CDR3 runs 15 residues. The V and J ends lost 1 base and 2 bases respectively, with 12 bases between them. Germline V gene data show CDR1 as MDHEN and CDR2 as SYDVKM. The entire variable domain, with the rest obtained from reference TRBV28 and TRBJ2-7, is as follows: DVKVTQSSRYLVKRTGEKVFLECVQDMDHENMFWYRQDPGLGLRLIYFSYDVKMKEKGDIPEGYSVSREKKERFSLILESASTNQTSMYLCASSLYAGGTYEQYFGPGTRLTVT.

The V and J genes are TRBV19 and TRBJ2-1; possible D gene TRBD2, 6 bases. This CDR3 is built from 16 residues. Germline assignment: CDR1 LNHDA and CDR2 SQIVND (reference sequence). Between the trimmed V and J ends, which lost 0 bases and 6 bases, there was a span of 15 bases. In DNA form, the CDR3 reads TGTGCCAGTAGTATAGATCCCCCCCGGAGGGGCAATGAGCAGTTCTTC. It codes for CASSIDPPRRGNEQFF. The entire variable domain, with the rest obtained from reference TRBV19 and TRBJ2-1, is as follows: DGGITQSPKYLFRKEGQNVTLSCEQNLNHDAMYWYRQDPGQGLRLIYYSQIVNDFQKGDIAEGYSVSREKKESFPLTVTSAQKNPTAFYLCASSIDPPRRGNEQFFGPGTRLTVL.

The chain uses TRBV7-3 and TRBJ2-2, with D unclear. Germline CDR1 is SGHTA and CDR2 is FQGTGA. V was shortened by 2 bases and J by 0 bases, with 4 bases between the two germline ends. This CDR3 contains 14 residues. In DNA, the CDR3 is TGTGCCAGCAGCTTAGAGCCGAACACCGGGGAGCTGTTTTTT. Translated, it gives CASSLEPNTGELFF.

The chain employs TRBV7-3 and TRBJ2-1; 9 bases agree with TRBD2. J was trimmed by 8 bases and V by 5 bases; bases with no gene match: 10. Per the germline V gene, CDR1 is SGHTA and CDR2 is FQGTGA. The CDR3 is 15 amino acids. CDR3 DNA: TGTGCCAGCAGCCCATGGGCGGGGGGGCTCGATGAGCAGTTCTTC. Protein sequence: CASSPWAGGLDEQFF.

This clone was seen just once. This sequence joins TRBV4-1 and TRBJ1-5; 9 nucleotides agree with TRBD1. The CDR3 runs 16 residues. The germline V gene has CDR1 MGHRA and CDR2 YSYEKL. V was clipped by 1 base and J by 5 bases; unmatched bases: 6. CDR3 bases: TGCGCCAGCAGCCAAGTGGCCGGGACAGGGTATCAGCCCCAGCATTTT. This gives the protein CASSQVAGTGYQPQHF.

The V and J genes are TRBV5-1 and TRBJ1-1, with D uncertain. CDR3 length: 15 residues. The V and J ends lost 5 bases and 0 bases respectively, with 14 bases between them. Germline V gene sequence: CDR1 SGHRS, CDR2 YFSETQ. CDR3 DNA: TGCGCCAGCAGGGACTCGACCACGATGAACACTGAAGCTTTCTTT. This gives the protein CASRDSTTMNTEAFF.

V gene TRBV19 combines with J gene TRBJ1-2; 12 nucleotides align to TRBD1. V lost 6 bases and J lost 6; bases outside the gene matches: 8. The V gene's germline CDR1 is LNHDA and CDR2 SQIVND (reference sequence). This CDR3 is 15 amino acids long. The DNA of the CDR3 is TGTGCCAGTAGGGGGACAGGGGGCGCAATCAATGGCTACACCTTC. This codes for CASRGTGGAINGYTF.

This CDR3 reads CASSARTGRSYEQYF. The DNA of the CDR3 is TGTGCCAGCAGTGCCCGGACAGGTCGCTCCTACGAGCAGTACTTC. The V gene is TRBV27, the J gene TRBJ2-7; TRBD1 matches 7 bases. Per germline, CDR1 MNHEY and CDR2 SMNVEV (reference sequence). The CDR3 length is 15 residues. J lost 0 bases, V lost 5 bases, and 7 bases had no gene match.

This chain uses TRBV4-2 with TRBJ2-1; 10 nucleotides match TRBD1. J lost 3 bases, V lost 1 base, and 6 bases had no gene match. This CDR3 spans 17 amino acids. The germline V gene encodes CDR1 LGHNA and CDR2 YNFKEQ. Here the CDR3 DNA reads TGTGCCAGCAGCCAAGTAGGGACAGGGGACTTCTACAATGAGCAGTTCTTC. This translates into CASSQVGTGDFYNEQFF.

This chain joins TRBV27 and TRBJ2-5, with TRBD1 matching 7 bases. V was pared by 2 bases and J by 5 bases, with 8 bases of the junction left unmatched. Per germline, CDR1 MNHEY and CDR2 SMNVEV (reference sequence). This CDR3 is 15 amino acids long. The CDR3 region is CASSLKGALWETQYF. The CDR3 DNA sequence: TGTGCCAGCAGTTTAAAGGGGGCGCTTTGGGAGACCCAGTACTTC.

The chain joins TRBV15 to TRBJ2-4, with D hard to call. The germline CDR1 and CDR2 sequences are LNHNV and YYDKDF (reference sequence). The CDR3 runs to 14 residues. Deletions cut 5 bases from V and 1 base from J, with 9 bases between. The CDR3 loop is CATSLNRAKNIQYF. CDR3 DNA sequence: TGTGCCACCAGCCTCAACCGGGCCAAAAACATTCAGTACTTC. The full variable domain, rest sourced from reference TRBV15 and TRBJ2-4, is DAMVIQNPRYQVTQFGKPVTLSCSQTLNHNVMYWYQQKSSQAPKLLFHYYDKDFNNEADTPDNFQSRRPNTSFCFLDIRSPGLGDTAMYLCATSLNRAKNIQYFGAGTRLSVL.

The chain has TRBV6-2 or TRBV6-3 and TRBJ2-3; 9 bases are shared with TRBD2. V lost 0 bases, J lost 3 bases, and 7 bases stayed unmatched. This CDR3 is 17 amino acids long. The germline CDR1 and CDR2 sequences are MNHEY and SVGEGT. CDR3 sequence (DNA): TGTGCCAGCAGTTACTCCCTAGCGGGGTGGCTTACAGATACGCAGTATTTT. Translating gives CASSYSLAGWLTDTQYF.

This chain connects TRBV28 to TRBJ2-4; D is perhaps TRBD1 (6 bases). The CDR3 consists of 17 residues. CDR1 and CDR2 (germline): MDHEN, SYDVKM. V dropped 6 bases and J dropped 1 base, with 19 bases sitting between them. CDR3 nucleotide sequence: TGTGCCAGCAGACCCGTACAGGGATCGATCGCCAAAAACATTCAGTACTTC. As protein: CASRPVQGSIAKNIQYF.

This rearrangement joins TRBV2 to TRBJ1-5; tentatively, D is TRBD1 (5 bases). Germline lookup yields CDR1 SNHLY and CDR2 FYNNEI. The CDR3 spans 14 residues. V lost 6 bases and J 5 bases, leaving 14 bases between the germline ends. The CDR3 DNA sequence: TGTGCCAGCAGCGTCCGGTGGGGCTATCAGCCCCAGCATTTT. This translates into CASSVRWGYQPQHF.

V and J are TRBV4-3 and TRBJ2-2; 16 bases line up with TRBD2. The V segment lost 3 bases and the J segment 3 bases; nucleotides outside the gene matches: 10. The germline V gene encodes CDR1 LGHNA and CDR2 YSLEER. This CDR3 is built from 20 residues. CDR3 sequence (DNA): TGCGCCAGCAGCCATGAACCGGGACTAGCGGGGGGGCTGTACACCGGGGAGCTGTTTTTT. Amino acids: CASSHEPGLAGGLYTGELFF.

The V and J genes are TRBV28 and TRBJ1-3, with no clear D. In germline, CDR1 is MDHEN, CDR2 SYDVKM. V lost 7 bases and J 3 bases, leaving 10 bases between the germline ends. CDR3 length: 13 amino acids. The CDR3 DNA sequence: TGTGCCAGCATGACGGGAGGTGGAAACACCATATATTTT. It is translated as CASMTGGGNTIYF.

The V gene is TRBV27, the J gene TRBJ2-3; 11 nucleotides agree with TRBD1. The CDR3 runs 17 residues. V lost 4 bases to trimming and J lost 4 bases; unmatched junction nucleotides: 10. CDR1 is MNHEY, CDR2 SMNVEV, per germline (reference sequence). This CDR3 is CASSSAGTGGGSDTQYF. CDR3 DNA: TGTGCCAGCAGTTCGGCAGGGACAGGGGGTGGCTCAGATACGCAGTATTTT.

This chain uses TRBV19 with TRBJ1-5; D gene uncertain. The CDR3 is 14 amino acids. CDR1 LNHDA and CDR2 SQIVND come from the germline V gene (reference sequence). Trimming removed 6 bases at V and 4 bases at J, with 13 bases between. CDR3 bases: TGTGCCAGTAGCCATAACCAGGTGAATCAGCCCCAGCATTTT. This encodes CASSHNQVNQPQHF. Based on the CDR3 plus reference TRBV19 and TRBJ1-5, the full variable domain is DGGITQSPKYLFRKEGQNVTLSCEQNLNHDAMYWYRQDPGQGLRLIYYSQIVNDFQKGDIAEGYSVSREKKESFPLTVTSAQKNPTAFYLCASSHNQVNQPQHFGDGTRLSIL.

V usage is TRBV5-1 and J usage is TRBJ1-3; D may be TRBD1 (6 bases). Trimming took 2 bases from V and 2 from J, leaving 14 bases between them. Germline lookup yields CDR1 SGHRS and CDR2 YFSETQ. The CDR3 has 16 amino acids. Here the CDR3 DNA reads TGCGCCAGCAGCTTCCTGCCGGGACAAACTGGAAACACCATATATTTT. Encoded protein: CASSFLPGQTGNTIYF.

V is TRBV19 and J is TRBJ2-1; 12 bases map to TRBD1. Per germline, CDR1 LNHDA and CDR2 SQIVND (reference sequence). J was trimmed by 6 bases and V by 2 bases; bases with no gene match: 2. The CDR3 contains 15 residues. CDR3 amino acids: CASSIRDRGLNEQFF. The CDR3 DNA is TGTGCCAGTAGTATACGGGACAGGGGGCTCAATGAGCAGTTCTTC.

Notes on this clone: Sequence at one end of the junction differs from germline and may be a read error. The chain employs TRBV5-1 and TRBJ2-6; perhaps TRBD1 as D (5 bases). The CDR3 contains 16 residues. Germline V gives CDR1 SGHRS, CDR2 YFSETQ. The CDR3 reads CASSLMAGSGANVLTF. DNA of the CDR3: TGCGCCAGCAGCTTAATGGCAGGTAGTGGGGCCAACGTGCTGACTTTC.

This chain joins TRBV28 and TRBJ1-5, with 8 bases lining up with TRBD1. Germline V gene lookup returns CDR1 MDHEN and CDR2 SYDVKM. CDR3 size: 12 residues. After removal of 10 bases from V and 6 bases from J, the junction contained 5 bases not matched to a gene. For the CDR3, the DNA is TGTGCCACGATACAGGGGGGTCAGCCCCAGCATTTT. Its protein is CATIQGGQPQHF.